Sequencing of this T cell receptor (beta chain) was carried out in a study of blood T cell repertoires in COVID-19. Study-level background: Donors in the United States, Italy and Spain gave samples during acute or convalescent COVID-19. Sources were T cells, B-cell-depleted T cells, or PBMCs; the material itself was cDNA or gDNA.

The CDR3 has 15 residues. The V gene lost 7 bases and the J gene lost 0 bases, with 13 bases spanning the gap. CDR1 is KGHSH and CDR2 is LQKENI in the germline V gene. Authors' analysis steps: Counts of nucleated cells, estimated from reference gene primer amplification, were obtained. Data came from immunoSEQ multiplex PCR; TCRdb stores just in-frame clones and leaves some out. V and J calls and clone size come straight from that table; D and trimming were deduced from the DNA. Here the sample spans 120,000 to 150,000 clones, 75% to 85% being singletons. The origin of this receptor is a man aged 60 to 69 with acute or convalescent COVID-19. The rearrangement links TRBV18 to TRBJ2-1; tentative D call: TRBD1 (5 bases). Sequencing input: peripheral blood. CDR3: CASFQDSVSYNEQFF. The CDR3 DNA reads TGTGCCAGCTTCCAAGACAGTGTCTCCTACAATGAGCAGTTCTTC.